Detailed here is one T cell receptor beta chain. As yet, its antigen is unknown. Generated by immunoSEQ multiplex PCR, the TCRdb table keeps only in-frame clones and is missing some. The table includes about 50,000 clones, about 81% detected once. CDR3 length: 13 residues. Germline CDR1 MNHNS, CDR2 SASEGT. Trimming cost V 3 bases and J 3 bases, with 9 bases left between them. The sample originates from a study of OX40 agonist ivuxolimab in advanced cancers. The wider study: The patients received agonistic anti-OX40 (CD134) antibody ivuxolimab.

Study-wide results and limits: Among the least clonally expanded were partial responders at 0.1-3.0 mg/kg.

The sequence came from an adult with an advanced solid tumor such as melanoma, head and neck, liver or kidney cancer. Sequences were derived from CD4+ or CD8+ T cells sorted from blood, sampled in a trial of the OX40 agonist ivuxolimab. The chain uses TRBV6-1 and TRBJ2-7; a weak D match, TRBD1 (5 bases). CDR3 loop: CASSDWGYYEQYF. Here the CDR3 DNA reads TGTGCCAGCAGTGACTGGGGCTACTACGAGCAGTACTTC.